The entry below describes one TCR beta chain. Authors' processing steps: By means of reference gene primer amplification, nucleated cell counts were estimated. Some clones are missing from TCRdb's copy, which holds only in-frame ones; the method was immunoSEQ multiplex PCR. V and J calls plus clone size are reproduced from that table; the DNA served to infer D and trimming. The repertoire has over 60,000 clones, 90% of them found once; the top ten carry more than 0.4%. The data originate from a study of blood T cell repertoires in COVID-19. Study background: Donors in the United States, Italy and Spain gave samples during acute or convalescent COVID-19. In each case, the material was cDNA or gDNA derived from T cells, B-cell-depleted T cells, or PBMCs.

The germline gives CDR1 SGHDN, CDR2 FVKESK. The CDR3 loop spans 15 amino acids. The V end lost 3 bases, the J end lost 1 base, and 7 bases lay between the germline ends. During active infection, Seattle patients enrolled and were then monitored through disease. The rearrangement uses TRBV14 and TRBJ2-6; D is unresolved. This receptor was taken from a man in his fifties with COVID-19, enrolled during active disease. The sequenced sample was peripheral blood. CDR3 sequence (DNA): TGTGCCAGCAGCCATATCGTGTCTGGGGCCAACGTCCTGACTTTC. Protein sequence: CASSHIVSGANVLTF.